This T cell receptor (beta chain) was found in a study of blood T cell repertoires in COVID-19. Study overall: Spain, Italy and the United States supplied samples that represented acute and convalescent COVID-19. Nucleic acid was either cDNA or gDNA, and it came from T cells, B-cell-depleted T cells, or PBMCs.

Using immunoSEQ multiplex PCR, the repertoire was profiled, and TCRdb retains in-frame clones only, with some absent. Of about 210,000 clones listed, 70% to 90% were seen once; the top ten hold around 7.3%. The V gene's germline CDR1 is SGHDT and CDR2 YYEEEE. V was trimmed by 0 bases and J by 7 bases, leaving 10 bases between them. The CDR3 runs to 14 residues. The gene calls are TRBV5-6 and TRBJ1-4; a weak D match, TRBD1 (6 bases). The material sequenced was peripheral blood. The sequence was collected from a woman in her 50s with active or convalescent COVID-19. The CDR3, as DNA: TGTGCCAGCAGCTTGGGCAGGGGTGGTGAAAAACTGTTTTTT. Its translation: CASSLGRGGEKLFF.